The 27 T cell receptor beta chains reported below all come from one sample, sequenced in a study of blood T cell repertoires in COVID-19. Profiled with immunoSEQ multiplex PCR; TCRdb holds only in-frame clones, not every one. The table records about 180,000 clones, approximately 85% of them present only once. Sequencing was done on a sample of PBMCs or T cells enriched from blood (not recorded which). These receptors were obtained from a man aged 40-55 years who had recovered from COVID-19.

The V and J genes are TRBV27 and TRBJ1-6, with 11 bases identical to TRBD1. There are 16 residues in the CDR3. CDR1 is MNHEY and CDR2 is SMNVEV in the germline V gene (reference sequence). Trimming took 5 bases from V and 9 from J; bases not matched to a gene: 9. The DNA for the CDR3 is TGTGCCAGCAGTGCTCGCGGGACAGGGGGTAGTTCACCCCTCCACTTT. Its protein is CASSARGTGGSSPLHF.

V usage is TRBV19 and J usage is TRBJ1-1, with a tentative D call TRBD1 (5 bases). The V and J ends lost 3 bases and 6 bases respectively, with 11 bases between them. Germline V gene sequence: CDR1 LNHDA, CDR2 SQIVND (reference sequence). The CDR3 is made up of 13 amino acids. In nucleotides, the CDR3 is TGTGCCAGTAGTATCGGGGGGAATTCTGAAGCTTTCTTT. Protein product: CASSIGGNSEAFF.

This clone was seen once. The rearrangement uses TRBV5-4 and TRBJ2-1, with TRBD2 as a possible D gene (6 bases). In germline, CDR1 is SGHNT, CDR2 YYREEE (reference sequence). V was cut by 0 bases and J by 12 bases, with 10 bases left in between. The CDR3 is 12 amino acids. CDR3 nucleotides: TGTGCCAGCAGCTTGGTAGGGACTCGGCAGTTCTTC. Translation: CASSLVGTRQFF.

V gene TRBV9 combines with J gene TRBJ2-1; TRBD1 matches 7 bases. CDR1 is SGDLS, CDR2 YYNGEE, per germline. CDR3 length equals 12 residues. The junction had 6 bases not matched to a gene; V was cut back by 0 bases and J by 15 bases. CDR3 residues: CASSVEGDSPFF. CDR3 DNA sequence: TGTGCCAGCAGCGTAGAAGGGGACAGCCCGTTCTTC.

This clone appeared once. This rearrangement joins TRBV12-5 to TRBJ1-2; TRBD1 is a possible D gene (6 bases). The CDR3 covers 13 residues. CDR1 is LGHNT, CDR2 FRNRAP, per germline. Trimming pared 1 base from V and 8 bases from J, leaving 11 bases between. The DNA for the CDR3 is TGTGCTAGTGGTTTGGGCCCCGGGACAGGCTACACCTTC. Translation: CASGLGPGTGYTF.

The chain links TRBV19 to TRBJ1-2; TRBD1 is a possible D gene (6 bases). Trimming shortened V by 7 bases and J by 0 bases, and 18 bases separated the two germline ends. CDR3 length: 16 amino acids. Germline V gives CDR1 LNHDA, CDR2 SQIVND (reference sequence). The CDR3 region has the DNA TGTGCCAGTACCGAGGGGGGGAGTCGGGCTAACTATGGCTACACCTTC. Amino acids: CASTEGGSRANYGYTF.

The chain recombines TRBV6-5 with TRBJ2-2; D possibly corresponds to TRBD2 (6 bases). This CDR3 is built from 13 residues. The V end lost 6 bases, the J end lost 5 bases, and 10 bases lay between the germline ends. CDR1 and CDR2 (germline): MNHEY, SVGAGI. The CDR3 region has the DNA TGTGCCAGCAGATCGCGGGGTACCGGGGAGCTGTTTTTT. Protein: CASRSRGTGELFF.

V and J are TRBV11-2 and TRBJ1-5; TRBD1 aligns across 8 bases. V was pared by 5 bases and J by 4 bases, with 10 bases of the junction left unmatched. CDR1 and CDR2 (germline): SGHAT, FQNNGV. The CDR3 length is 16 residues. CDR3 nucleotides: TGTGCCAGCAGCCCATCGACAGGGGTTAGGAATCAGCCCCAGCATTTT. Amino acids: CASSPSTGVRNQPQHF.

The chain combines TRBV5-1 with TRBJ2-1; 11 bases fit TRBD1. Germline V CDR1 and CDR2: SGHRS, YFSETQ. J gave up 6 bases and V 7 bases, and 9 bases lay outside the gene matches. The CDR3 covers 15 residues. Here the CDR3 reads CASLRTGGDRNEQFF. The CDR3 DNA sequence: TGCGCCAGCCTCCGGACAGGGGGCGATCGCAATGAGCAGTTCTTC.

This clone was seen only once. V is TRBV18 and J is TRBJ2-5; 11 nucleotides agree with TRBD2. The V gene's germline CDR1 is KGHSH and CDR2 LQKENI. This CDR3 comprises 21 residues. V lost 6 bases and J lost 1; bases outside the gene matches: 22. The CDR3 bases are TGTGCCAGCTCGCGAGACTATGCGTCCGGAACTAGCGGGAGTGGCCAAGAGACCCAGTACTTC. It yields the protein CASSRDYASGTSGSGQETQYF.

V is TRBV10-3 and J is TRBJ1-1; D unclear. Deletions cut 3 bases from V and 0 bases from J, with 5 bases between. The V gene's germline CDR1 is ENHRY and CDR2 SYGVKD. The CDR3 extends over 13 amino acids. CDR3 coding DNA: TGTGCCATCAGTGACGGGATGAACACTGAAGCTTTCTTT. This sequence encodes CAISDGMNTEAFF.

CDR3: CASSWGQGEQYF. CDR3 bases: TGTGCCAGCAGCTGGGGACAGGGGGAGCAGTACTTC. The chain links TRBV5-4 to TRBJ2-7; 10 bases align to TRBD1. The trim removed 3 bases at V and 7 bases at J, leaving 1 base unmatched. The CDR3 sequence is 12 residues long. CDR1 and CDR2 (germline): SGHNT, YYREEE (reference sequence).

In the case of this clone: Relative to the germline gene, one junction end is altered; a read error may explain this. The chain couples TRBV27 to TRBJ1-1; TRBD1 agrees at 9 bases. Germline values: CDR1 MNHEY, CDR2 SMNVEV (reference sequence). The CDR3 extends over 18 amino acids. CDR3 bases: TGTGCTAGCAGTCTAATCACCCCGGACAGGGGAATGAACACTGAAGCTTTCTTT. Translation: CASSLITPDRGMNTEAFF.

CDR3 sequence reads: CASSPRTGPFNTGELFF. The CDR3 DNA is TGTGCCAGCTCACCGAGGACAGGTCCTTTCAACACCGGGGAGCTGTTTTTT. This chain connects TRBV18 to TRBJ2-2; 7 bases line up with TRBD1. V shed 3 bases, J shed 2 bases, and the junction held 9 bases outside the gene matches. The CDR3 sequence is 17 residues long. Germline CDR1 is KGHSH and CDR2 is LQKENI.

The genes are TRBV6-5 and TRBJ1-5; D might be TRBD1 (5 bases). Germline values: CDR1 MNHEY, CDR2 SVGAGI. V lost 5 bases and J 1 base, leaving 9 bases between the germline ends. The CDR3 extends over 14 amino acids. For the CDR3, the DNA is TGTGCCAGCAGTCAGCGACAGAGCAATCAGCCCCAGCATTTT. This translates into CASSQRQSNQPQHF.

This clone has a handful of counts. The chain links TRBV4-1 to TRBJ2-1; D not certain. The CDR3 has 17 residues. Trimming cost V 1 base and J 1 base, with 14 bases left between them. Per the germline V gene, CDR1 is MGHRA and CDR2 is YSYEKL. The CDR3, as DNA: TGCGCCAGCAGCCAAGGCTCATGGTATCGGTCCTACAATGAGCAGTTCTTC. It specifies CASSQGSWYRSYNEQFF.

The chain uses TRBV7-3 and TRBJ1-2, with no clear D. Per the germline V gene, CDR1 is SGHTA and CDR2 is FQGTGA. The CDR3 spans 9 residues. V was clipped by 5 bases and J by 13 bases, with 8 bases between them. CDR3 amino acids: CASSPPFTF. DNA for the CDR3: TGTGCCAGCAGCCCCCCGTTCACCTTC. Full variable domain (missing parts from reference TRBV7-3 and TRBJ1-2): GAGVSQTPSNKVTEKGKYVELRCDPISGHTALYWYRQSLGQGPEFLIYFQGTGAADDSGLPNDRFFAVRPEGSVSTLKIQRTERGDSAVYLCASSPPFTFGSGTRLTVV.

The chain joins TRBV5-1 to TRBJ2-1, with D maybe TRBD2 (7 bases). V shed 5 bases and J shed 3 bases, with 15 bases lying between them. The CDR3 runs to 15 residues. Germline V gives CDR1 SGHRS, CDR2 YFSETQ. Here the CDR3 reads CASSRGGGNYNEQFF. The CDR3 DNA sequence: TGCGCCAGCAGTCGGGGCGGGGGCAACTACAATGAGCAGTTCTTC.

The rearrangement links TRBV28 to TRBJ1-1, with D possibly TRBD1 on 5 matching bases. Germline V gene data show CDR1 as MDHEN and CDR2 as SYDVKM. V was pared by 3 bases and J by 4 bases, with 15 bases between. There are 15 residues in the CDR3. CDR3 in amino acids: CASSFGALGATEAFF. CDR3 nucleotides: TGTGCCAGCAGTTTTGGGGCCCTTGGGGCCACTGAAGCTTTCTTT. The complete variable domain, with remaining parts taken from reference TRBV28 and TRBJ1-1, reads DVKVTQSSRYLVKRTGEKVFLECVQDMDHENMFWYRQDPGLGLRLIYFSYDVKMKEKGDIPEGYSVSREKKERFSLILESASTNQTSMYLCASSFGALGATEAFFGQGTRLTVV.

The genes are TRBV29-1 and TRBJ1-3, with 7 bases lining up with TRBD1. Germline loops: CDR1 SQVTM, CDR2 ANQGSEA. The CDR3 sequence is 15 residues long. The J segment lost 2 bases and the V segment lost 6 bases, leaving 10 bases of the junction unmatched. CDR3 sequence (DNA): TGCAGCGTGCGGAAATTCACAGGGGCTGGAAACACCATATATTTT. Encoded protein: CSVRKFTGAGNTIYF.

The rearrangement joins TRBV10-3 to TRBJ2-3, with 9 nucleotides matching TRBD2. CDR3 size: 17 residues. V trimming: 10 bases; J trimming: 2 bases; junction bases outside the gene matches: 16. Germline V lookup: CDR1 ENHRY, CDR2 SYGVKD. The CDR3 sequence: CATIGPQAGGTTDTQYF. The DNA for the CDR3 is TGTGCCACCATCGGGCCCCAAGCGGGAGGTACCACAGATACGCAGTATTTT.

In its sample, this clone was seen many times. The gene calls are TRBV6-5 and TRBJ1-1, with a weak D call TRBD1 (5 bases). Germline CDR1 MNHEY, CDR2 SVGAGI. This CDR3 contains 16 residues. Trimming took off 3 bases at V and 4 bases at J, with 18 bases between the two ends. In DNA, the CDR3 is TGTGCCAGCAGTTATTTTGCCGGGGGAACGGGCACTGAAGCTTTCTTT. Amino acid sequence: CASSYFAGGTGTEAFF.

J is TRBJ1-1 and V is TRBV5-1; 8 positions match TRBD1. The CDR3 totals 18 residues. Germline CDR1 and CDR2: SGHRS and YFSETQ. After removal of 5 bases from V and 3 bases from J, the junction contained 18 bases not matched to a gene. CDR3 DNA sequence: TGCGCCAGCAGTATATCCCAGGGGGCAGGGGGGTTGGACACTGAAGCTTTCTTT. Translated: CASSISQGAGGLDTEAFF.

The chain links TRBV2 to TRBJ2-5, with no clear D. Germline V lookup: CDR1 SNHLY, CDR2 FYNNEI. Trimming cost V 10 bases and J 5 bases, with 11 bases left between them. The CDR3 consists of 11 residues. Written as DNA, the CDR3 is TGTGCCAATACGCAGGTGGAGACCCAGTACTTC. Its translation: CANTQVETQYF.

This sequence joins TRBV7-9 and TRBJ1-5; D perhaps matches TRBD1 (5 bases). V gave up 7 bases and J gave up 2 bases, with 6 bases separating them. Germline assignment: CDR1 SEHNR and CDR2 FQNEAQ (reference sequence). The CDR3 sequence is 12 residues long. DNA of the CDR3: TGTGCCAGCAAACAGGGCAATCAGCCCCAGCATTTT. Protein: CASKQGNQPQHF.

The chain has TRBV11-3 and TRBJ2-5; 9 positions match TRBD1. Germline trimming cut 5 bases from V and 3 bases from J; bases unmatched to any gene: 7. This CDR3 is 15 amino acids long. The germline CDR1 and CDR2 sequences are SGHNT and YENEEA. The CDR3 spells CASSRGDRGEETQYF. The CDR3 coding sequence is TGTGCCAGCAGCCGCGGTGACAGGGGGGAAGAGACCCAGTACTTC.

The CDR3 reads CASSLTKDRAIGFF. Here the CDR3 DNA reads TGTGCCAGCAGTTTAACCAAGGACAGAGCAATTGGTTTCTTT. This chain links TRBV27 with TRBJ1-1; maybe TRBD1 (6 bases). This CDR3 has 14 amino acids. Deletions cut 2 bases from V and 13 bases from J, with 20 bases between. The V gene's germline CDR1 is MNHEY and CDR2 SMNVEV (reference sequence).